The entry below describes one TCR beta chain. This clonotype was recorded at least ten times. Its antigen remains undetermined. Base qualities are not recorded, but no much larger clone differs from it by a single base. Per the germline V gene (reference sequence), SGHKS is the CDR1 and YYEKEE is the CDR2. The germline V and J ends show losses of 1 base and 2 bases respectively, and no gene match explains 6 bases of the junction. The CDR3 spans 16 residues, from the cysteine through the phenylalanine. The CDR3 DNA has 48 bases and is translated from base 1. Libraries were constructed by PCR. Reads for this sample came from an Illumina HiSeq 2500. TCR library preparation used molecular barcoding, with unique molecular identifiers applied to normalize quantification of the TCRbeta repertoire. TCRdb reanalyzed the raw reads on its own, using fastp at Q25 for trimming and MiXCR for clone calling, and kept in-frame beta chains. Rows matching on CDR3 protein sequence are summarized as one entry with the most common DNA and genes. The sample has approximately 200,000 distinct CDR3 sequences on record, roughly 14% of them singletons. The ten largest make up approximately 13% of the sample.

This entry is derived from a study of T-cell reconstitution after alpha-beta-depleted transplantation in children (dated by TCRdb to the mid-2010s). Broadly, across the study: The study quantitatively tracked T-cell immune reconstitution after TCRalphabeta/CD19-depleted allogeneic hematopoietic cell transplantation in children using TCR repertoire profiling.

The chain links TRBV5-5 with TRBJ2-3, and TRBD2 matches 8 of the central bases. The sequenced sample was PBMCs from the stem cell graft donor, obtained from the stem cell graft. This clonotype originated in a human donor who donated a stem cell graft to a child with acute lymphoblastic leukemia. The DNA sequence is given as TGTGCCAGCAGCTTGCTTCCTAGCGGGTCCACAGATACGCAGTATTTT. This translates into CASSLLPSGSTDTQYF.